This T cell receptor (beta chain) was sequenced for a study of identical twins. Everyone who gave samples was a healthy Caucasian. The V segment lost 0 bases and the J segment 10 bases; nucleotides outside the gene matches: 16. Per germline, CDR1 SGHRS and CDR2 YFSETQ. The CDR3 length is 17 residues. Carrying unique molecular identifiers, the cDNA also gained a universal primer site through template switching. TCRdb itself ran the 5' RACE reads through MiXCR, one entry per CDR3 protein. Of 500,000 to 600,000 distinct CDR3 sequences listed, about 20% are singletons. This sample also appeared in a second study, on T cells expressing NK-cell markers. That publication notes: The eight sequenced donors comprised seven who were HCMV-seropositive and one who was seronegative.

Sequenced sample: CD4+ T cells sorted from blood. The sequence was obtained from a woman aged 18 to 35 in good health. This chain joins TRBV5-1 and TRBJ2-1, with TRBD2 identical over 7 bases. Here the CDR3 DNA reads TGCGCCAGCAGCTTGGAGCGGGGAGGCGGGAGCGAGCACGAGCAGTTCTTC. This codes for CASSLERGGGSEHEQFF.